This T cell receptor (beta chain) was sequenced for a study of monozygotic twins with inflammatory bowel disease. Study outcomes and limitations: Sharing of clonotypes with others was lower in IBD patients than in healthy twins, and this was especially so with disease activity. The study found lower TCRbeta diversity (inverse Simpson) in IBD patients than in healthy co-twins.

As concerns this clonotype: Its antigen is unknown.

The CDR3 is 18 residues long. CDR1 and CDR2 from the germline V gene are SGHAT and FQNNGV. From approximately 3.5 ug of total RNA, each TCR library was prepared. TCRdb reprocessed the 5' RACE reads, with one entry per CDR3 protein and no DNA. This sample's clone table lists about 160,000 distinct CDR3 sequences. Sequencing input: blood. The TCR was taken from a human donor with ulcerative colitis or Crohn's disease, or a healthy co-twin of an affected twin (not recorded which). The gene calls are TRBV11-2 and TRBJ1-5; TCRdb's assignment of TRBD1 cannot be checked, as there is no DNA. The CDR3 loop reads CASSSPGGTTVHNQPQHF.